This T cell receptor (beta chain) was captured in a study of blood T cell repertoires in COVID-19 (dated by TCRdb to the early 2020s). Regarding the complete study: Samples from collaborators originated in the United States, Italy and Spain and spanned both the acute and convalescent phases of COVID-19. The prospective study material was composed of cDNA or gDNA derived from T cells, B-cell-depleted T cells, or PBMCs. Deeply sampled blood TCRbeta repertoires from subjects exposed to, actively infected with, or recovered from COVID-19 were included in the dataset. The repertoires were released in a freely available public database intended as a resource for research on the immune response to SARS-CoV-2. Samples were obtained from the ongoing ImmuneRACE study (first 160 participants) and from 1,000 to 1,500 subjects provided by 6 global collaborators. A de-identified subject ID, COVID-19 status, age in years and sex were almost always included in the sample metadata. Where HLA class I and class II types were available, the types were taken from metadata supplied by the sample provider, not from assay-based typing. Beyond this particular receptor, the publication reports: The quantity of clinical and demographic metadata differed by source and by participant and was supplied without curation.

CDR1 is given as GTSNPN and CDR2 as SVGIG, both from the germline V gene (reference sequence). Trimming takes 3 bases off V and 3 bases off J; junction bases not matched to a gene: 4. The CDR3 has 14 amino acids, counting the end cysteine and phenylalanine. The only DNA kept is the CDR3, 42 bases in frame from the first base. TCRbeta CDR3 regions were amplified from genomic DNA by means of the immunoSEQ Assay, a bias-controlled multiplex PCR. Under the source paper's analysis protocol: The number of nucleated cells in each sample was estimated by amplification of reference gene primers within the assay. Sequence reads were collapsed and filtered to measure the absolute abundance of every unique TCRbeta CDR3 rearrangement. For each sample, productive Simpson clonality was calculated by taking the square root of Simpson's diversity index across productive rearrangements. TCRdb took this table from immuneACCESS and kept in-frame rearrangements with V and J called. Such tables lack part of the clones; where checked against another copy, unresolved V genes explain under half of the gap, and the rest is unexplained. V and J calls and clone size follow that table, whereas D and trimming were derived from the DNA. This sample comprises hundreds of thousands of clones, roughly 90% of them detected only once. 2.2% of the sample is held by the ten biggest clonotypes.

To note about this clone: Its target antigen remains unknown. No much larger clonotype is one base removed from it; base qualities were not supplied.

A second Seattle source provided samples from volunteer blood donors who had recovered from COVID-19. Each collaborating institution followed its own protocols to collect whole blood in K2EDTA tubes. For TCRbeta analysis, collaborator samples were shipped as frozen whole blood, as isolated PBMCs, or as DNA extracted from either sample type. The specimen sequenced was peripheral blood. The rearranged segments are TRBV30 and TRBJ2-2, and TRBD1 matches 7 of the central bases. This sequence was found in a woman aged 45-65 years who had recovered from COVID-19. This receptor has the CDR3 CAWRRQGDTGELFF. The nucleotide sequence reads TGTGCCTGGAGGCGGCAGGGGGACACCGGGGAGCTGTTTTTT.